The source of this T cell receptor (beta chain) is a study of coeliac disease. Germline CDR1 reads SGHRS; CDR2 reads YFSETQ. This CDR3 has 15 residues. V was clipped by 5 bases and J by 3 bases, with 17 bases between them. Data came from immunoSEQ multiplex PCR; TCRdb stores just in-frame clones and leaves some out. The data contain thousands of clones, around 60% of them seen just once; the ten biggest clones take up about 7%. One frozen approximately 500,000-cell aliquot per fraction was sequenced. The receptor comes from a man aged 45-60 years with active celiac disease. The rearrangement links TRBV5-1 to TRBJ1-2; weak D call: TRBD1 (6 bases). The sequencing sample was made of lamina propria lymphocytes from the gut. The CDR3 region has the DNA TGCGCCAGCAGTCCGCAGGGGTTCGCCTACTATGGCTACACCTTC. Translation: CASSPQGFAYYGYTF.